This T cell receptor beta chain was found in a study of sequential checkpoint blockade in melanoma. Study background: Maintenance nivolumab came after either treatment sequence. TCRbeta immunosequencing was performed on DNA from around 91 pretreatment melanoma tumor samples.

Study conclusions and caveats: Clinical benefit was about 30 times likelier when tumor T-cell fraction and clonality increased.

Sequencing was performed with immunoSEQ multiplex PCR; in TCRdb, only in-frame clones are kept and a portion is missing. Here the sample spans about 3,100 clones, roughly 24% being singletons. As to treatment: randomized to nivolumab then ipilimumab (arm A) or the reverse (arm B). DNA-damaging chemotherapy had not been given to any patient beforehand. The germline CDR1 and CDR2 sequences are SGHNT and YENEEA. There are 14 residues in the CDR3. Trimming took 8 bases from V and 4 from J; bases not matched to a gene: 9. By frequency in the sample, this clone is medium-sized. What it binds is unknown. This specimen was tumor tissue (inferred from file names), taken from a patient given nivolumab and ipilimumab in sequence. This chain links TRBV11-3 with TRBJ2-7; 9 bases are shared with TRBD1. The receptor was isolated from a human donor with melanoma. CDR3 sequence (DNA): TGTGCCAGCGAAGAACAGGGGGCGCGGTACGAGCAGTACTTC. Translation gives CASEEQGARYEQYF. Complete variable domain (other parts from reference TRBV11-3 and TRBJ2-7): EAGVVQSPRYKIIEKKQPVAFWCNPISGHNTLYWYLQNLGQGPELLIRYENEEAVDDSQLPKDRFSAERLKGVDSTLKIQPAELGDSAVYLCASEEQGARYEQYFGPGTRLTVT.